The entry that follows covers one T cell receptor (beta chain) sequence. TCRdb called the 5' RACE reads again in MiXCR, with one record for every CDR3 protein. The table includes 200,000 to 250,000 distinct CDR3 sequences, around 10% detected once. V lost 4 bases and J 4 bases, leaving 15 bases between the germline ends. CDR3 size: 15 residues. CDR1 and CDR2 (germline): SEHNR, FQNEAQ (reference sequence). This entry comes from a study of CD8 T cells in ankylosing spondylitis. This TCR came from a male donor with ankylosing spondylitis or in good health (not recorded which). What was sequenced was blood, either unsorted or a sorted T cell fraction (not recorded which). The gene calls are TRBV7-9 and TRBJ2-3; the D is unclear. CDR3 sequence: CASSSQNPAADTQYF. Written as DNA, the CDR3 is TGTGCCAGCAGCTCCCAAAATCCGGCAGCAGATACGCAGTATTTT.